This T cell receptor beta chain was observed in a study of T cell responses to AZD1222 COVID-19 vaccine. Overall study: Combined were second doses at about 4 or about 12 weeks. Study-wide points: White British donors predominated, females outnumbered males, and clonal diversity was possibly underestimated.

The table lists this clone with a count of one. Its specificity is unknown. This CDR3 spans 16 amino acids. From germline, CDR1 is MNHNS and CDR2 SASEGT. Between the trimmed V and J ends, which lost 2 bases and 4 bases, there was a span of 14 bases. TCRdb's table, derived via immunoSEQ multiplex PCR, lists solely in-frame clones and lacks some. This table holds about 92,000 clones, around 90% found once. Material: peripheral blood, obtained on day 0 of AZD1222 vaccination. The V call is TRBV6-1, the J call TRBJ2-2; weak D call: TRBD1 (6 bases). This receptor was obtained from an adult in good health. The CDR3 region has the DNA TGTGCCAGCAGTGAACTACAGGGCGGAGGCACCGGGGAGCTGTTTTTT. Translated, it gives CASSELQGGGTGELFF.